This TCR beta chain derives from a study of blood T cell repertoires in COVID-19. Whole-study context: Some COVID-19 samples were acute and others convalescent; all came from the United States, Italy and Spain. In each case, the material was cDNA or gDNA derived from T cells, B-cell-depleted T cells, or PBMCs.

The CDR3 is made up of 15 amino acids. The V end lost 2 bases, the J end lost 5 bases, and 15 bases lay between the germline ends. Germline CDR1 is SQVTM and CDR2 is ANQGSEA. Source study methods: Reference gene primer amplification gave estimated nucleated cell counts. Profiled with immunoSEQ multiplex PCR; TCRdb holds only in-frame clones, not every one. V, J and clone size derive from that table, while D and trimming were established from the DNA sequence. The table has roughly 100,000 clones, about 88% seen once. Material: peripheral blood. The chain joins TRBV29-1 to TRBJ2-2, with D possibly TRBD2 on 5 matching bases. The sequence was obtained from a human donor in a cohort sampled during active COVID-19. The CDR3 reads CSVETGVESTGELFF. CDR3 coding DNA: TGCAGCGTTGAAACCGGGGTTGAGTCGACCGGGGAGCTGTTTTTT.